The rows below give T cell receptor beta chains drawn from one sample of a study of regulatory T cells in long-lasting Graves disease. MiXCR, run by TCRdb on the multiplex PCR reads, gives a single entry per CDR3 protein. This sample yields about 430,000 distinct CDR3 sequences, of which 20% to 25% are seen a single time; roughly an eighth belongs to the top ten. The starting material was peripheral blood mononuclear cells (PBMCs), obtained when the disease was refractory, from a patient treated with antithyroid drugs. The receptors stem from a female donor with Graves disease. Both conserved end residues are part of each CDR3. D genes are given only for firm matches. Size tells how often a clone was seen (once, few, many) or the class of an expanded clone, and some rows leave it out.

size	D	V	J	CDR3	DNA
NA	NA	TRBV28	TRBJ2-1	CASSSGDTHNEQFF	TGTGCCAGCAGTTCAGGGGACACCCACAATGAGCAGTTCTTC
NA	NA	TRBV2	TRBJ2-7	CASSIDRAREDEQYF	TGTGCCAGCAGCATAGACAGGGCGCGGGAGGACGAGCAGTACTTC
few	NA	TRBV19	TRBJ2-5	CASSPVDAGEETQYF	TGTGCCAGTAGTCCTGTGGACGCAGGTGAAGAGACCCAGTACTTC
NA	TRBD1	TRBV3-1	TRBJ1-2	CASSRGQGDWGYTF	TGTGCCAGCAGCCGAGGACAGGGTGACTGGGGCTACACCTTC
NA	TRBD1	TRBV18	TRBJ1-1	CASSHLTGLDTEAFF	TGTGCCAGCTCACACCTGACAGGGTTGGACACTGAAGCTTTCTTT
many	TRBD2	TRBV11-2	TRBJ2-1	CASSSRTSGAWNEQFF	TGTGCCAGCAGTTCCCGGACTAGCGGGGCTTGGAATGAGCAGTTCTTC
many	NA	TRBV7-9	TRBJ1-1	CASSFPTDTEAFF	TGTGCCAGCAGCTTCCCCACCGACACTGAAGCTTTCTTT
many	NA	TRBV11-2	TRBJ2-2	CASSFVANTGELFF	TGTGCCAGCAGCTTTGTAGCGAACACCGGGGAGCTGTTTTTT
many	NA	TRBV29-1	TRBJ1-1	CSVPTGNTEAFF	TGCAGCGTCCCTACAGGGAACACTGAAGCTTTCTTT
many	NA	TRBV20-1	TRBJ2-7	CSARVEVRAQSYEQYF	TGCAGTGCTAGAGTTGAAGTCAGGGCTCAATCCTACGAGCAGTACTTC
NA	NA	TRBV11-2	TRBJ2-3	CASSHTRADTQYF	TGTGCCAGCAGCCACACTAGAGCTGATACGCAGTATTTT
NA	TRBD1	TRBV2	TRBJ2-5	CASKGTGGQETQYF	TGTGCCAGCAAGGGGACAGGGGGCCAAGAGACCCAGTACTTC
NA	NA	TRBV2	TRBJ2-6	CASTRVTDFSGANVLTF	TGTGCTTCGACCAGGGTCACCGATTTTTCTGGGGCCAACGTCCTGACTTTC
many	TRBD2	TRBV3-1	TRBJ2-5	CASSPTSAAGSQYF	TGTGCCAGCAGCCCGACTAGCGCTGCAGGAAGCCAGTACTTC
many	NA	TRBV10-3	TRBJ2-7	CAISGETGSSYEQYF	TGTGCCATCAGTGGGGAGACGGGGAGCTCCTACGAGCAGTACTTC
many	TRBD2	TRBV2	TRBJ2-7	CASSEVGAETSGRYEQYF	TGTGCCAGCAGTGAAGTGGGGGCCGAGACTAGCGGGAGATACGAGCAGTACTTC
NA	NA	TRBV9	TRBJ2-2	CASSVGRTKRNTGELFF	TGTGCCAGCAGCGTGGGCAGGACCAAGAGAAACACCGGGGAGCTGTTTTTT
NA	NA	TRBV20-1	TRBJ1-1	CSASDTGAFF	TGCAGTGCTAGCGATACGGGGGCTTTCTTT
many	TRBD2	TRBV2	TRBJ2-5	CAIQLSTSVTQYF	TGTGCCATTCAATTATCGACTAGCGTGACCCAGTACTTC
NA	NA	TRBV7-7	TRBJ2-2	CASSPLGEVIGELFF	TGTGCTAGCAGTCCACTCGGGGAAGTCATTGGGGAGCTGTTTTTT
NA	NA	TRBV4-1	TRBJ2-1	CASSRGGGGVKYNEQFF	TGCGCCAGCAGCCGAGGAGGGGGGGGGGTCAAATACAATGAGCAGTTCTTC
many	NA	TRBV13	TRBJ2-2	CASSLGLASSGELFF	TGTGCCAGCAGCTTAGGCCTGGCTAGTTCCGGGGAGCTGTTTTTT
NA	NA	TRBV9	TRBJ2-2	CASSVEVLGGTGELFF	TGTGCCAGCAGCGTAGAAGTTTTGGGGGGCACCGGGGAGCTGTTTTTT
NA	TRBD1	TRBV6-1	TRBJ2-6	CASSVTGATSGANVLTF	TGTGCCAGCAGTGTCACAGGGGCGACCTCTGGGGCCAACGTCCTGACTTTC
few	NA	TRBV20-1	TRBJ2-5	CSARRQGLETQYF	TGCAGTGCTAGACGACAAGGGTTGGAGACCCAGTACTTC
NA	TRBD2	TRBV27	TRBJ2-7	CASSVAGGLYYEQYF	TGTGCCAGCAGTGTAGCGGGAGGGCTTTACTACGAGCAGTACTTC
many	TRBD2	TRBV2	TRBJ2-2	CASSARGSVTGELFF	TGTGCCAGCAGTGCTCGCGGGAGCGTGACCGGGGAGCTGTTTTTT
few	TRBD1	TRBV20-1	TRBJ1-3	CSASDRVHGNTIYF	TGCAGTGCCTCGGACAGGGTGCATGGAAACACCATATATTTT
few	TRBD2	TRBV7-2	TRBJ2-4	CASSPAASGSWYIQYF	TGTGCCAGCAGCCCTGCGGCTAGCGGGAGTTGGTACATTCAGTACTTC
many	NA	TRBV11-2	TRBJ1-1	CASSLEPGNTEAFF	TGTGCCAGCAGCTTAGAACCGGGGAACACTGAAGCTTTCTTT
many	TRBD2	TRBV30	TRBJ2-7	CAWGLAGGYEQYF	TGTGCCTGGGGACTAGCGGGAGGATACGAGCAGTACTTC
many	NA	TRBV2	TRBJ2-5	CASSPSSRVRETQYF	TGTGCCAGCAGCCCCTCGTCCAGGGTCCGAGAGACCCAGTACTTC
many	NA	TRBV6-2/TRBV6-3	TRBJ1-2	CASSYRANYGYTF	TGTGCCAGCAGTTACAGGGCGAACTATGGCTACACCTTC
once	TRBD1	TRBV20-1	TRBJ2-1	CSAGDAGQGFNEQFF	TGCAGTGCTGGAGACGCTGGACAGGGTTTTAATGAGCAGTTCTTC
NA	NA	TRBV5-1	TRBJ2-5	CASTQETAALGTQYF	TGCGCCAGCACCCAAGAGACAGCCGCGTTAGGGACCCAGTACTTC
NA	TRBD2	TRBV7-9	TRBJ2-2	CASSLGGLASRTGELFF	TGTGCCAGCAGCTTAGGGGGACTAGCCTCGAGGACCGGGGAGCTGTTTTTT
NA	NA	TRBV10-3	TRBJ1-1	CATHDSLNTEAFF	TGTGCCACTCATGACAGCTTGAACACTGAAGCTTTCTTT
NA	TRBD2	TRBV5-1	TRBJ2-5	CASSAGLAGVLGKETQYF	TGCGCCAGCAGCGCCGGCCTAGCGGGAGTATTAGGGAAAGAGACCCAGTACTTC
many	NA	TRBV6-1	TRBJ2-7	CASSERTGIFYEQYF	TGTGCCAGCAGTGAACGGACGGGAATCTTCTACGAGCAGTACTTC
few	TRBD2	TRBV13	TRBJ2-3	CASKAGGTDTQYF	TGTGCCAGCAAGGCGGGAGGAACAGATACGCAGTATTTT
many	TRBD1	TRBV12-3/TRBV12-4	TRBJ1-4	CASSTLDRPSGLFF	TGTGCCAGCAGTACATTGGACAGGCCATCAGGACTGTTTTTT
few	NA	TRBV7-9	TRBJ1-4	CASSANSWYSVEKLFF	TGTGCCAGCAGCGCCAACTCGTGGTACTCGGTTGAAAAACTGTTTTTT
NA	TRBD2	TRBV5-1	TRBJ2-7	CASSRERDPYEQYF	TGCGCCAGCAGTCGTGAGCGGGATCCCTACGAGCAGTACTTC
few	TRBD2	TRBV20-1	TRBJ2-7	CSAPPSGRRNEQYF	TGCAGTGCTCCCCCTAGCGGGAGGAGGAACGAGCAGTACTTC
NA	NA	TRBV29-1	TRBJ1-1	CSVEVRRAFF	TGCAGCGTTGAAGTGCGTCGAGCTTTCTTT
many	TRBD1	TRBV6-1	TRBJ2-5	CASKRPGTEETQYF	TGTGCCAGCAAACGACCTGGGACAGAAGAGACCCAGTACTTC
NA	NA	TRBV19	TRBJ2-3	CASSPSPGDGTQYF	TGTGCCAGTAGTCCTTCTCCAGGGGACGGAACGCAGTATTTT
NA	TRBD2	TRBV7-6	TRBJ2-3	CASSLGGSVTDTQYF	TGTGCCAGCAGCTTGGGCGGGAGTGTTACAGATACGCAGTATTTT
few	NA	TRBV19	TRBJ1-4	CASSYARGEKLFF	TGTGCCAGTAGTTACGCGCGCGGGGAAAAACTGTTTTTT
few	TRBD1	TRBV2	TRBJ2-2	CASSGGGITGELFF	TGTGCCAGCAGTGGAGGGGGCATCACCGGGGAGCTGTTTTTT
NA	TRBD1	TRBV7-9	TRBJ2-5	CASSYPDRGQQETQYF	TGCGCCAGCAGCTACCCGGACAGGGGGCAACAAGAGACCCAGTACTTC
NA	TRBD2	TRBV20-1	TRBJ2-7	CSARNPSGRSYEQYF	TGCAGTGCTAGAAACCCTAGCGGGAGGTCCTACGAGCAGTACTTC